These 24 T cell receptor beta chains were all obtained from the same sample, sequenced in a study of Graves' ophthalmopathy and Graves' hyperthyroidism. The authors amplified TCR beta CDR3 regions, and they did so from RNA transcripts for repertoire sequencing. Second-round multiplex PCR came after a first-round RT-PCR that employed HTBI primers. TCRdb reanalysed the multiplex PCR reads using MiXCR and keeps one entry per CDR3 protein. The table lists around 660,000 distinct CDR3 sequences, about two fifths of them singletons. Sample: peripheral blood. Source of these receptors: an adult man with Graves' ophthalmopathy.

The V and J genes are TRBV9 and TRBJ2-2; D call uncertain. Per the germline V gene, CDR1 is SGDLS and CDR2 is YYNGEE. CDR3 length: 16 residues. Trimming took off 3 bases at V and 2 bases at J, with 14 bases between the two ends. CDR3 nucleotide sequence: TGTGCCAGCAGCGGGGCTCCTGTTTCAAACACCGGGGAGCTGTTTTTT. It translates to CASSGAPVSNTGELFF.

The sample holds a few counts of this clonotype. This rearrangement joins TRBV12-3 or TRBV12-4 to TRBJ1-1; the D gene is possibly TRBD1 (5 bases). The CDR3 consists of 14 residues. V shed 3 bases and J shed 5 bases, with 13 bases lying between them. The CDR3 sequence: CASSFGQGRTEAFF. CDR3 in DNA: TGTGCCAGCAGTTTTGGGCAGGGAAGGACTGAAGCTTTCTTT.

The rearrangement joins TRBV9 to TRBJ1-1, with D uncertain. Germline V gives CDR1 SGDLS, CDR2 YYNGEE. The V end lost 0 bases, the J end lost 1 base, and 10 bases lay between the germline ends. The length of the CDR3 is 15 residues. The CDR3 DNA is TGTGCCAGCAGCGTAGACCCGGGTAGGAACACTGAAGCTTTCTTT. As protein: CASSVDPGRNTEAFF.

As concerns this clonotype: It may be a read error: a sequence one base away is much more abundant. The CDR3 is CASSKDRTRREVWSSPLHF. CDR3 in DNA: TGTGCCAGTAGTAAGGACAGGACGCGACGGGAGGTATGGAGTTCACCCCTCCACTTT. The V gene is TRBV19, the J gene TRBJ1-6, with 7 bases aligning to TRBD1. J lost 9 bases, V lost 4 bases, and 21 bases had no gene match. Germline V gives CDR1 LNHDA, CDR2 SQIVND (reference sequence). CDR3 length equals 19 residues.

J is TRBJ2-7 and V is TRBV7-9; either TRBD1 or TRBD2 may fit D (5 bases each). In germline, CDR1 is SEHNR, CDR2 FQNEAQ (reference sequence). CDR3 length equals 15 residues. Trimming left V 5 bases short and J 2 bases short, with 16 bases between. This CDR3 reads CASSHVREPAYEQYF. In nucleotides, the CDR3 is TGTGCCAGCAGCCACGTCAGGGAGCCAGCCTACGAGCAGTACTTC.

This clonotype was counted a few times. At one end, the junction sequence differs from germline, possibly due to a read error. The chain combines TRBV7-2 with TRBJ2-1; 12 bases are shared with TRBD2. The CDR3 runs to 14 residues. Germline loops: CDR1 SGHTA, CDR2 FQGNSA. The CDR3 region has the DNA TGTGCCAGCAGCCTAGCGGGGGGGCGAGACGAGCAGTTCTTC. Translation: CASSLAGGRDEQFF.

V is TRBV20-1 and J is TRBJ1-5, with 7 bases that match TRBD1. This CDR3 contains 15 residues. V lost 5 bases and J lost 4; bases outside the gene matches: 11. The germline gives CDR1 DFQATT, CDR2 SNEGSKA (reference sequence). CDR3 residues: CSAPAFGTENQPQHF. The DNA of the CDR3 is TGCAGTGCTCCGGCCTTCGGGACAGAAAATCAGCCCCAGCATTTT.

The rearrangement links TRBV5-1 to TRBJ1-1; D possibly corresponds to TRBD1 (6 bases). V was shortened by 4 bases and J by 1 base, with 14 bases between the two germline ends. The CDR3 totals 15 residues. Germline CDR1 and CDR2: SGHRS and YFSETQ. For the CDR3, the DNA is TGCGCCAGCAGCCCGGCCGGGACAACGAACACTGAAGCTTTCTTT. The encoded protein is CASSPAGTTNTEAFF. Drawing the rest from reference TRBV5-1 and TRBJ1-1, the complete variable domain is KAGVTQTPRYLIKTRGQQVTLSCSPISGHRSVSWYQQTPGQGLQFLFEYFSETQRNKGNFPGRFSGRQFSNSRSEMNVSTLELGDSALYLCASSPAGTTNTEAFFGQGTRLTVV.

This clonotype was counted between two and nine times. The rearrangement uses TRBV12-3 or TRBV12-4 and TRBJ2-7, with 8 bases fitting TRBD1. The CDR3 runs 15 residues. The V gene end was trimmed by 4 bases and the J gene end by 4 bases; junction bases not matched to a gene: 9. CDR3 residues: CASSSPGGASYEQYF. DNA for the CDR3: TGTGCCAGCAGTTCTCCAGGGGGCGCGTCGTACGAGCAGTACTTC.

The chain joins TRBV20-1 to TRBJ1-6; 8 bases align to TRBD1. V shed 6 bases, J shed 9 bases, and the junction held 13 bases outside the gene matches. CDR3 size: 15 residues. Germline CDR1 reads DFQATT; CDR2 reads SNEGSKA (reference sequence). The CDR3 sequence: CSAHGRDRSGSPLHF. CDR3 sequence (DNA): TGCAGTGCCCATGGCCGGGACAGGTCAGGTTCACCCCTCCACTTT.

This clonotype has only a few counts. The chain uses TRBV11-2 and TRBJ1-2; D may be TRBD1 (6 bases). The V gene's germline CDR1 is SGHAT and CDR2 FQNNGV. V gave up 5 bases and J gave up 7 bases, with 17 bases separating them. The CDR3 covers 14 residues. The CDR3 nucleotides are TGTGCCAGCAGCCAGCCACCGGGGGCTGGTGGCTACACCTTC. Its protein product is CASSQPPGAGGYTF.

For this clonotype: This may arise from a read error, as a much more abundant clone is one base away. The gene calls are TRBV5-4 and TRBJ1-1, with 7 bases that match TRBD1. V lost 0 bases, J lost 9 bases, and 2 bases stayed unmatched. Looked up from germline, CDR1 is SGHNT and CDR2 is YYREEE (reference sequence). The CDR3 extends over 12 amino acids. The CDR3 nucleotides read TGTGCCAGCAGCTTGGGACAGGGAAAAGCTTTCTTT. Protein: CASSLGQGKAFF.

The sample holds one count of this clonotype. The CDR3 does not end in the conserved phenylalanine or tryptophan, so this is likely a read error. The J gene is TRBJ1-2, the V gene TRBV9, with D unclear. Per germline, CDR1 SGDLS and CDR2 YYNGEE. The CDR3 length is 13 residues. The DNA of the CDR3 is TGCGCCAGCAGCCAAGATCGCGTTGATGGCTACACCTCC. As protein: CASSQDRVDGYTS.

This clonotype was seen ten or more times. V is TRBV20-1 and J is TRBJ1-6; D possibly corresponds to TRBD1 (6 bases). The germline V gene has CDR1 DFQATT and CDR2 SNEGSKA (reference sequence). V lost 2 bases to trimming and J lost 7 bases, with 12 bases between them. This CDR3 contains 14 residues. CDR3 coding DNA: TGCAGTGCTAGATCCACAGGGAACAATTCACCCCTCCACTTT. Encoded protein: CSARSTGNNSPLHF.

This chain links TRBV12-3 or TRBV12-4 with TRBJ2-5; D is tentatively TRBD1 or TRBD2 (7 bases each). The germline V and J ends were trimmed by 5 bases and 5 bases, with 18 bases remaining between them. This CDR3 is built from 15 residues. As DNA, the CDR3 is TGTGCCAGCAGTCAATTTCCAGGGGGGGCCGAGACCCAGTACTTC. Protein product: CASSQFPGGAETQYF.

In its sample, this clonotype was seen many times. V gene TRBV7-8 combines with J gene TRBJ1-1, with 7 nucleotides matching TRBD1. Germline loops: CDR1 SGHVS, CDR2 FQNEAQ. The CDR3 runs 18 residues. V was clipped by 0 bases and J by 2 bases; unmatched bases: 12. CDR3 loop: CASSLALSPDRTNTEAFF. DNA for the CDR3: TGTGCCAGCAGCTTAGCGCTATCCCCGGACAGGACCAACACTGAAGCTTTCTTT.

A word on this clonotype: This sequence may be a read error, since a much larger clone differs from it by one base. The chain uses TRBV10-3 and TRBJ1-5; tentatively, D is TRBD1 (6 bases). V was pared by 4 bases and J by 3 bases, with 13 bases between. The CDR3 is made up of 15 amino acids. Germline loops: CDR1 ENHRY, CDR2 SYGVKD. The DNA of the CDR3 is TGTGCCATCAGTGCCATAACAGGGTTCAATCAGCCCCAGCATTTT. It encodes CAISAITGFNQPQHF.

In nucleotides, the CDR3 is TGCAGCGTTTGGGACCAAATCTATGGCTACACCTTC. Protein: CSVWDQIYGYTF. V usage is TRBV29-1 and J usage is TRBJ1-2, with D possibly TRBD1 on 5 matching bases. V lost 5 bases, J lost 4 bases, and 11 bases lay in between. The CDR3 covers 12 residues. Germline CDR1 is SQVTM and CDR2 is ANQGSEA.

CDR3 amino acids: CASSASSYTHEQYF. Written as DNA, the CDR3 is TGTGCCAGCAGCGCCAGCAGTTACACCCACGAGCAGTACTTC. The chain links TRBV25-1 to TRBJ2-7; D gene uncertain. Germline lookup yields CDR1 MGHDK and CDR2 SYGVNS. Between the trimmed V and J ends, which lost 6 bases and 5 bases, there was a span of 17 bases. CDR3 length: 14 residues.

The genes are TRBV12-3 or TRBV12-4 and TRBJ2-7; 9 nucleotides line up with TRBD1. V lost 6 bases, J lost 7 bases, and 7 bases stayed unmatched. The CDR3 covers 13 residues. The CDR3 region has the DNA TGTGCCAGCAGGGGGGACAGGGCCGAGGAGCAGTACTTC. It encodes CASRGDRAEEQYF.

The chain combines TRBV2 with TRBJ2-5; D remains unclear. The CDR3 spans 11 residues. V was cut by 4 bases and J by 4 bases, with 4 bases left in between. CDR1 and CDR2 from the germline V gene are SNHLY and FYNNEI. The CDR3 nucleotides read TGTGCCAGCAGTGTGGCAGAGACCCAGTACTTC. Protein sequence: CASSVAETQYF. Complete variable domain (other parts from reference TRBV2 and TRBJ2-5): EPEVTQTPSHQVTQMGQEVILRCVPISNHLYFYWYRQILGQKVEFLVSFYNNEISEKSEIFDDQFSVERPDGSNFTLKIRSTKLEDSAMYFCASSVAETQYFGPGTRLLVL.

The chain employs TRBV25-1 and TRBJ2-3; 8 bases align to TRBD1. The germline CDR1 and CDR2 sequences are MGHDK and SYGVNS. The V gene end was trimmed by 5 bases and the J gene end by 5 bases; junction bases not matched to a gene: 12. There are 16 residues in the CDR3. This CDR3 is CASSLSRGLFGDTQYF. CDR3 DNA sequence: TGTGCCAGCAGTTTATCCAGGGGGCTGTTTGGAGATACGCAGTATTTT.

This clonotype was counted ten times or more. The chain joins TRBV20-1 to TRBJ2-7; a possible D gene is TRBD1 (7 bases). V shed 1 base and J shed 5 bases, with 15 bases lying between them. The CDR3 consists of 14 residues. From germline, CDR1 is DFQATT and CDR2 SNEGSKA (reference sequence). The CDR3 sequence: CSARVSRGVDEQYF. The CDR3 nucleotides read TGCAGTGCTAGAGTCAGCAGGGGGGTCGACGAGCAGTACTTC.

In this sample, this clonotype turned up a few times. It is likely a read error, because the conserved phenylalanine at the end of the CDR3 is missing. No DNA is shown, since the ends of the CDR3 on it are uncertain; the CDR3 is the one TCRdb lists. The chain links TRBV29-1 to TRBJ1-1; the DNA was not used to check the table's D call, TRBD1. The CDR3 is 10 amino acids long, termini counted. Germline lookup yields CDR1 SQVTM and CDR2 ANQGSEA. CDR3: CSVVDRGLIY.